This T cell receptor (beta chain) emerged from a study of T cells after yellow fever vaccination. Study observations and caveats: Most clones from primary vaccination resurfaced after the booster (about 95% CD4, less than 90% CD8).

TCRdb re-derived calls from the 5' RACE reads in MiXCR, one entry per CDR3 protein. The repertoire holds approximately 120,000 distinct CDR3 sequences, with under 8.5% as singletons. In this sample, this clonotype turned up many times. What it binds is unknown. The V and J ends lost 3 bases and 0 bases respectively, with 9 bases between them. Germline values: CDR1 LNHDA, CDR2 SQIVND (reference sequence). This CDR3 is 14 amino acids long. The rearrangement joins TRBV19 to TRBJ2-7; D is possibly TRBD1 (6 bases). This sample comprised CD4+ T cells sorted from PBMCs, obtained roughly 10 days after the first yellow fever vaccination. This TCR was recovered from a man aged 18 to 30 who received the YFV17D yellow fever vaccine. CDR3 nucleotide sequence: TGTGCCAGTAGTATCAAGGGGGACTCCTACGAGCAGTACTTC. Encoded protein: CASSIKGDSYEQYF. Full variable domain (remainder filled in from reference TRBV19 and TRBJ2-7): DGGITQSPKYLFRKEGQNVTLSCEQNLNHDAMYWYRQDPGQGLRLIYYSQIVNDFQKGDIAEGYSVSREKKESFPLTVTSAQKNPTAFYLCASSIKGDSYEQYFGPGTRLTVT.